This T cell receptor beta chain was sequenced during a study of cytomegalovirus exposure and HLA in healthy donors (dated by TCRdb to the late 2010s). About the full investigation: According to an earlier analysis of 550 to 700 of the donors, about 170 million T cells yielded some 110 million unique TCR beta sequences and 276 Gb of sequence data. Around 320 gigabases of sequencing data and 70 million to 85 million unique TCR sequences were included in an early release covering roughly 600 HLA-typed donors. Of the roughly 400 genotyped donors, 80% to 90% were placed in the genetic ancestry cluster associated with self-reported Caucasian donors. The study was designed to test whether signatures of past pathogen exposure could be identified by cataloging public T cell receptors. The T cell repertoires of several hundred subjects were profiled by immunosequencing and related to cytomegalovirus serostatus. In addition to the first cohort of several hundred subjects, a separate validation cohort of approximately 130 different subjects was used. High-throughput TCR immunosequencing, statistical association of individual TCRs with disease status, and machine learning were combined to predict cytomegalovirus infection status. In a later analysis, previously published TCR beta repertoires from about 670 donors were re-analyzed and high-resolution HLA genotyping was added so that TCR occurrence patterns could be studied. Rather than drawing on any new phenotypic data, the later analysis identified candidate immune exposures from TCR beta sequences and the way those sequences occurred across donors. To decide whether each TCR beta V gene segment behaved as functional or pseudogenic, an earlier analysis of 587 of the donors relied on high-throughput TCR beta sequencing. Alongside the repertoire data, information on donor age, sex, ethnicity and CMV serostatus was compiled. A later genetic analysis took genome-wide SNP genotypes for about 65% of the 666 donors and used that subset as a discovery cohort. All discovery cohort repertoires had been generated on a single sequencing platform. HLA typing included class I and class II loci at four-digit resolution. The number of typed donors differed by locus: roughly 620-630 for A, B, C, DRB1 and DQB1; 522 for DQA1; 606 for DPA1; and around 450 for DPB1. Roughly 5 DR-DQ haplotypes were handled as single units for association and clustering, since linkage in the cohort was strong. On average, 235,054 unique TCR beta nucleotide sequences were sequenced per donor among roughly 430 genotyped donors of the cohort, with 15% to 20% of those sequences being non-productive. Results and caveats for the whole study, not just this receptor: A later analysis reported that several top co-occurrence clusters appeared linked to parvovirus B19, influenza, CMV and Epstein-Barr virus. Most TCR sequences were observed very rarely across donors, whereas some public TCRs were present in many individuals. In both the original and validation cohorts, the classifier was reported to diagnose cytomegalovirus status with high specificity and sensitivity. In an earlier analysis of fewer than 700 of the donors, most TCR beta V segments appeared in productive rearrangements about 87% or about 30% of the time, broadly matching IMGT annotations. In a later analysis, most CMV-associated TCR beta chains were found to appear HLA-restricted, with HLA associations seemingly driven largely by CMV exposure. Strong co-occurrence of HLA alleles, especially DR and DQ, made assigning TCR associations to individual alleles difficult. In vitro tests confirmed that a few of the cytomegalovirus-associated TCR beta chains recognize cytomegalovirus antigens. In a later analysis, HLA-associated TCR beta chains showed more clonal expansion and lower generation probabilities than non-associated chains that were equally common. A further reported finding was that TCR beta sequences accurately predicted the HLA-A and HLA-B alleles for most subjects in the first cohort. This cohort had only TCR beta chains sequenced, and the lack of alpha or paired-chain data limited which features could be detected. According to a later analysis, TCR association rates differed among HLA loci, with DRB1 alleles showing the most associated TCRs and HLA-C alleles showing the fewest. Compared with the approximately 700-donor mean, donors in an Asian-associated ancestry cluster had fewer N-insertions in productive TCRs, according to a later genetic analysis. The authors suggested that the approach could potentially be extended to other disease states and immunological phenotypes. A group of highly shared sequence variants was considered likely to be a technical artifact of the sequencing pipeline. Sequencing depth was assumed to be roughly uniform across donors in the presence/absence analyses, though that assumption may not hold. A later analysis associated about 16,000 TCR beta sequences with specific HLA alleles at a false discovery rate of 0.05. The only immune exposure information available for the cohort was CMV serostatus. Because HLA typing was unavailable for some donors at each locus, only the typed subset was used in association tests. Correlated functional status among segregating V segments might be attributable to linkage disequilibrium, but an unknown experimental factor could not be ruled out. The 87-base-pair reads could not distinguish some IMGT-functional V segments, including TRBV6-2 and TRBV6-3, so those segments were excluded. Because counts were too low, some 16 rarely observed V segments, including chromosome 9 orphons, were excluded from the earlier analysis of several hundred of the donors. In a later genetic analysis, a missense DCLRE1C variant was associated with V-gene and J-gene trimming of TCR beta chains, and the association was replicated in an independent cohort. In the study, 150 to 200 TCR beta chains were listed as associated with cytomegalovirus.

The library was produced with the immunoSEQ multiplex PCR assay. A mixture of 60 forward primers for TCR Vbeta segments and 13 reverse primers for TCR Jbeta segments was used in the multiplex PCR. The CDR3 region of rearranged TCR beta genes was amplified from genomic DNA by a multiplex PCR assay. The amplified TCR beta libraries were sequenced on the Illumina HiSeq System as 87-base-pair reads. Turning to the authors' computational methods: A later analysis tallied about 77 million unique TCR beta chains across the 666 repertoires, and about 12 million of those chains were shared by two or more donors. To remove PCR and sequencing errors, raw reads were error-corrected and collapsed into unique sequences using a nearest-neighbor algorithm that merged closely related sequences. Alignment of CDR3 sequences to IMGT reference sequences was used to assign V, D and J gene segments. For a sequence to be retained, at least a six-nucleotide match to both a V gene segment and a J gene segment was required. Rearrangements were classified as productive when the CDR3 lacked stop codons and remained in frame with V and J, and all other rearrangements were classified as non-productive. Following IMGT convention, CDR3 was defined as the stretch from the second conserved V-encoded cysteine to the conserved J-encoded phenylalanine. In an earlier analysis of 550 to 650 of the donors, sequences lacking an unambiguous match to a single V gene segment were excluded. An earlier analysis of approximately 590 of the donors called V segments functional above 56.7% productive rearrangements and segregating when the between-donor standard deviation exceeded 5%. To diagnose cytomegalovirus status from the catalog of TCR beta chain sequences, a statistical classification framework was built. In a later analysis, V and J genes were assigned by comparing TCR nucleotide sequences against IMGT/GENE-DB human TR gene sequences. In a later analysis, CDR3 sequences and most-parsimonious VDJ recombination scenarios were assigned using the TCRdist pipeline. A later analysis defined each TCR beta chain by its CDR3 amino acid sequence plus V-gene family, and excluded reads lacking a unique V-gene family. In a later analysis, a few hundred highly shared, low-generation-probability nucleotide sequences were removed to address suspected cross-contamination and a sequencing artifact. In a later analysis, a clonal expansion index was calculated for each public chain from normalized within-repertoire ranks of inferred template counts. In a later analysis, generation probabilities were computed using a VDJ recombination model fitted to out-of-frame rearrangements, and the results were checked against IGoR. Hypergeometric tests were used in a later analysis to score TCR-TCR, TCR-HLA and TCR-CMV co-occurrence, with a repertoire-size bias correction applied to the TCR pairs. To estimate false discovery rates, a later analysis permuted the HLA or CMV assignments 20 times. In a later analysis, co-occurring TCRs were grouped with DBSCAN, and TCRdist sequence similarity was added when clustering was performed within HLA-allele-positive subsets. Repertoires with fewer than 30,000 or more than 120,000 public chains, plus five repertoires with anomalous nucleotide sharing, were excluded from co-occurrence clustering. Here the immuneACCESS table is served through TCRdb, limited to in-frame sequences with V and J called. Missing clones are a known gap in these copies; in checked studies unresolved V genes cover under half, and the rest lacks a known reason. The V and J calls and clone size were taken over from that table, and D and trimming were inferred from the DNA. This sample has 170,000 or so clones in its table, and 75% to 85% of those were observed once. 0.65% of the sample comes from the top ten.

As regards this clone: No antigen is known for it. Per-base qualities were not stored, and no clone one base away is much larger.

In total, fewer than 750 healthy bone marrow donors made up the cohort. At the time of sampling, all cohort members were nominally healthy, though unrecorded immune exposures were likely present. The donor was CMV seronegative and belonged to the group of several hundred seronegative cohort members. A peripheral blood sample was collected from each donor, and TCR beta sequencing was performed on peripheral blood mononuclear cells. The Qiagen DNeasy Blood Extraction Kit was used to extract genomic DNA from the blood cell samples. The CDR3, from cysteine to phenylalanine, totals 15 residues. The read is trimmed to its CDR3 DNA, 45 bases read in frame from base 1. CDR1 and CDR2 (MNHNS, SASEGT) derive from the germline V gene. V is trimmed back by 4 bases and J by 5 bases, and the junction contains 6 bases that no gene match accounts for.

This receptor chain uses TRBV6-1 and TRBJ1-5, and 9 junctional nucleotides match TRBD1. The sequence was obtained from a boy aged 5-17 years in good health and CMV-seronegative. The source material was PBMCs. The DNA sequence is given as TGTGCCAGCAGTGGGCTCCGGGACAGGGATCAGCCCCAGCATTTT. This gives the protein CASSGLRDRDQPQHF.